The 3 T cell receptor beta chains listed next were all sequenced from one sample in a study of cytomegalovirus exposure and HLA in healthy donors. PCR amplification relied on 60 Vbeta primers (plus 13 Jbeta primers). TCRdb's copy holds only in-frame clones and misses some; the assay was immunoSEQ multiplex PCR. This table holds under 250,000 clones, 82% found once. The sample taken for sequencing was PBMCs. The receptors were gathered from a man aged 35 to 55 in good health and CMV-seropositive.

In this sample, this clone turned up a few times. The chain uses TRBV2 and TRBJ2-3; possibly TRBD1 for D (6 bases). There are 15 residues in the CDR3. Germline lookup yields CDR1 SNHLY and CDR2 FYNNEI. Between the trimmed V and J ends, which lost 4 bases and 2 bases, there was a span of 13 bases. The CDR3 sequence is CASSVLGTPTDTQYF. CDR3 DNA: TGTGCCAGCAGTGTCCTTGGGACACCCACAGATACGCAGTATTTT.

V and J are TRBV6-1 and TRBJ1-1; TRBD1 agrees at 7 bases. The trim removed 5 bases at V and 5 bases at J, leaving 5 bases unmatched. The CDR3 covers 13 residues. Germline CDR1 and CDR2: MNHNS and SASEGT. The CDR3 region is CASSFDRATEAFF. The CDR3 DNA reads TGTGCCAGCAGTTTCGACAGGGCAACTGAAGCTTTCTTT.

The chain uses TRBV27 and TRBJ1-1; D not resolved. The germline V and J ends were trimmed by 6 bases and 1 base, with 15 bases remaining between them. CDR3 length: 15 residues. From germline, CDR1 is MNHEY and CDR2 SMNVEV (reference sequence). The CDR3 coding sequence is TGTGCCAGCAGCCCCGGAAGGTCGGGGAACACTGAAGCTTTCTTT. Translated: CASSPGRSGNTEAFF.